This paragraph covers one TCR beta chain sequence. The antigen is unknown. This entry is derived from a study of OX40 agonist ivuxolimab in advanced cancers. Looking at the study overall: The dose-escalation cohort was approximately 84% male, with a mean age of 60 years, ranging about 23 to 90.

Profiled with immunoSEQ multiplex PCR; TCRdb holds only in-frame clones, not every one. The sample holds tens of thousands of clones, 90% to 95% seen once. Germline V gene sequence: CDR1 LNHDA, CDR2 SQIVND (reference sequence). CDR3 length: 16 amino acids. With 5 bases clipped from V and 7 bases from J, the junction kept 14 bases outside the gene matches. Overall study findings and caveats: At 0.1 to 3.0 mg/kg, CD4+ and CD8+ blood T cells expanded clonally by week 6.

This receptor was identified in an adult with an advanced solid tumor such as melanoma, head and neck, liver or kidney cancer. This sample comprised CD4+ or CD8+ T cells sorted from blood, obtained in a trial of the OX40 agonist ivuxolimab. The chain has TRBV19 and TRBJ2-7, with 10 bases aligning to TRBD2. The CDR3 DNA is TGTGCCAGTAGTTCCTCTGGGCTAGCGGGAGCCTGGGAGCAGTACTTC. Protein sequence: CASSSSGLAGAWEQYF.